What follows are 16 T cell receptor beta chains derived from one specimen sequenced in a study of blood T cell repertoires in COVID-19. Assay: immunoSEQ multiplex PCR; the TCRdb copy retains only in-frame clones and omits some. The table includes fewer than 40,000 clones, about 90% detected once. Sequencing was done on a sample of peripheral blood. Every receptor here comes from a man in his fifties or sixties with active COVID-19.

V gene TRBV25-1 combines with J gene TRBJ2-6; 7 nucleotides agree with TRBD1. The V gene's germline CDR1 is MGHDK and CDR2 SYGVNS. The ends lost 2 bases at V and 2 bases at J; junction bases unmatched: 0. The CDR3 loop spans 15 amino acids. CDR3 loop: CASSEQGAGANVLTF. Here the CDR3 DNA reads TGTGCCAGCAGTGAACAGGGGGCTGGGGCCAACGTCCTGACTTTC.

The chain uses TRBV12-5 and TRBJ2-7; 15 positions match TRBD2. The CDR3 runs to 17 residues. Germline V gene sequence: CDR1 LGHNT, CDR2 FRNRAP. The ends lost 2 bases at V and 0 bases at J; junction bases unmatched: 2. CDR3 in DNA: TGTGCTAGTGGTTTGAGGACTAGCGGGGGGGACTCCTACGAGCAGTACTTC. This sequence encodes CASGLRTSGGDSYEQYF.

The chain links TRBV2 to TRBJ2-7; TRBD1 aligns across 12 bases. CDR3 length: 14 amino acids. V shed 4 bases, J shed 4 bases, and the junction held 2 bases outside the gene matches. Germline CDR1 SNHLY, CDR2 FYNNEI. The DNA of the CDR3 is TGTGCCAGCAGTGGGGGACAGGGGGCTTACGAGCAGTACTTC. Translated: CASSGGQGAYEQYF. Using reference TRBV2 and TRBJ2-7 for the parts outside the CDR3, the full variable domain is EPEVTQTPSHQVTQMGQEVILRCVPISNHLYFYWYRQILGQKVEFLVSFYNNEISEKSEIFDDQFSVERPDGSNFTLKIRSTKLEDSAMYFCASSGGQGAYEQYFGPGTRLTVT.

V usage is TRBV24-1 and J usage is TRBJ1-2, with D unclear. The CDR3 covers 12 residues. The germline V gene has CDR1 KGHDR and CDR2 SFDVKD. Trimming left V 5 bases short and J 3 bases short, with 6 bases between. The CDR3 DNA is TGTGCCACCAGTGCCGGGGACTATGGCTACACCTTC. Amino acids: CATSAGDYGYTF.

The J gene is TRBJ2-6, the V gene TRBV7-3, with 7 bases lining up with TRBD2. Losses at the gene ends were 6 bases for V and 0 bases for J; bases not matched to a gene: 11. The V gene's germline CDR1 is SGHTA and CDR2 FQGTGA. The CDR3 consists of 18 residues. The CDR3 bases are TGTGCCAGCAGGTTCGGTCCTAGCGGCAGCTCTGGGGCCAACGTCCTGACTTTC. Protein: CASRFGPSGSSGANVLTF.

The V call is TRBV15, the J call TRBJ2-7; possibly TRBD2 for D (6 bases). CDR3 size: 15 residues. From germline, CDR1 is LNHNV and CDR2 YYDKDF (reference sequence). With 2 bases removed from V and 6 bases from J, the gap between germline ends came to 17 bases. This chain's CDR3 is CATSRLPGTSLEQYF. The CDR3 DNA reads as TGTGCCACCAGCAGACTACCCGGGACTTCTCTCGAGCAGTACTTC.

The chain links TRBV3-1 (or the pseudogene TRBV3-2) to TRBJ1-2; 11 bases fit TRBD1. Per the germline V gene, CDR1 is LGHDT and CDR2 is YNNKEL (reference sequence). The CDR3 spans 13 residues. V dropped 4 bases and J dropped 8; count of bases not matched to a gene: 3. The chain's CDR3 is CASSLRDRGGYTF. CDR3 DNA sequence: TGTGCCAGCAGCCTCCGGGACAGGGGGGGCTACACCTTC.

The chain recombines TRBV3-1 (or the pseudogene TRBV3-2) with TRBJ2-7; 14 nucleotides match TRBD2. CDR1 is LGHDT, CDR2 YNNKEL, per germline (reference sequence). The V segment lost 4 bases and the J segment 7 bases; nucleotides outside the gene matches: 9. The CDR3 extends over 16 amino acids. The CDR3 loop is CASSPPGLAGVGEQYF. CDR3 in DNA: TGTGCCAGCAGCCCACCGGGACTAGCGGGAGTTGGGGAGCAGTACTTC.

V gene TRBV11-3 combines with J gene TRBJ1-5; 7 bases line up with TRBD1. Unmatched junction bases numbered 13, after V lost 6 bases and J lost 2 bases. CDR3 length: 17 residues. Germline V CDR1 and CDR2: SGHNT, YENEEA. The CDR3 loop reads CASSSNGQTGRNQPQHF. DNA of the CDR3: TGTGCCAGCAGTTCCAATGGCCAGACAGGGCGCAATCAGCCCCAGCATTTT.

The chain recombines TRBV18 with TRBJ2-7; 9 nucleotides line up with TRBD1. Trimming took 6 bases from V and 5 from J; bases not matched to a gene: 5. The CDR3 sequence is 13 residues long. CDR1 and CDR2 (germline): KGHSH, LQKENI. CDR3 in amino acids: CASSPGTGHEQYF. The CDR3 coding sequence is TGTGCCAGCTCCCCCGGGACAGGGCACGAGCAGTACTTC.

J is TRBJ1-2 and V is TRBV6-1; tentatively, D is TRBD1 (5 bases). The CDR3 length is 13 residues. From germline, CDR1 is MNHNS and CDR2 SASEGT. V shed 3 bases and J shed 3 bases, with 8 bases lying between them. The CDR3 DNA reads TGTGCCAGCAGTGAGGGGCCAGACTATGGCTACACCTTC. It specifies CASSEGPDYGYTF.

This chain links TRBV5-1 with TRBJ2-3, with 11 bases lining up with TRBD2. This CDR3 is built from 17 residues. With V trimmed by 3 bases and J by 2 bases, 8 bases remained unmatched. CDR1 SGHRS and CDR2 YFSETQ come from the germline V gene. The CDR3 sequence is CASSSQTSGILTDTQYF. The CDR3 nucleotides read TGCGCCAGCAGCTCCCAGACTAGCGGGATCCTCACAGATACGCAGTATTTT.

The rearrangement links TRBV19 to TRBJ1-4, with D hard to call. CDR1 is LNHDA and CDR2 is SQIVND in the germline V gene (reference sequence). The CDR3 has 15 residues. With 1 base removed from V and 0 bases from J, the gap between germline ends came to 6 bases. The CDR3 DNA sequence: TGTGCCAGTAGTATAGGACTCACAACTAATGAAAAACTGTTTTTT. This encodes CASSIGLTTNEKLFF. The entire variable domain, with the rest obtained from reference TRBV19 and TRBJ1-4, is as follows: DGGITQSPKYLFRKEGQNVTLSCEQNLNHDAMYWYRQDPGQGLRLIYYSQIVNDFQKGDIAEGYSVSREKKESFPLTVTSAQKNPTAFYLCASSIGLTTNEKLFFGSGTQLSVL.

The J gene is TRBJ2-1, the V gene TRBV7-9, with TRBD2 matching 7 bases. J gave up 5 bases and V 5 bases, and 12 bases lay outside the gene matches. This CDR3 has 16 residues. Germline values: CDR1 SEHNR, CDR2 FQNEAQ (reference sequence). This CDR3 reads CASSPREGWSDNEQFF. The DNA of the CDR3 is TGTGCCAGCAGCCCCAGGGAGGGCTGGTCTGACAATGAGCAGTTCTTC.

The rearrangement joins TRBV10-2 to TRBJ2-2, with 9 nucleotides matching TRBD2. This CDR3 is built from 15 residues. The germline CDR1 and CDR2 sequences are WSHSY and SAAADI. Trimming took 6 bases from V and 5 from J; bases not matched to a gene: 7. CDR3: CASRTAGGGTGELFF. The CDR3 DNA follows: TGCGCCAGCAGGACAGCGGGAGGAGGGACCGGGGAGCTGTTTTTT.

The CDR3 spells CASSLLGTSGRNTGELFF. For the CDR3, the DNA is TGTGCCAGCAGCTTACTCGGGACTAGCGGGAGGAACACCGGGGAGCTGTTTTTT. The rearrangement links TRBV7-9 to TRBJ2-2, with TRBD2 matching 14 bases. The CDR3 is 18 amino acids. The junction had 3 bases not matched to a gene; V was cut back by 2 bases and J by 1 base. The germline V gene has CDR1 SEHNR and CDR2 FQNEAQ (reference sequence).